The next 4 T cell receptor beta chains were all read from a single sample in a study of spatial heterogeneity in lung cancer. TCRdb analysed the 5' RACE reads with MiXCR anew, one entry per CDR3 protein. The sample has 80,000 to 95,000 distinct CDR3 sequences; around 10% are singletons. As for time point: sample taken at primary tumor resection. The input material, whole RNA from tumor, nontumor lung or frozen PBMC, was sequenced unsorted. The starting material was PBMCs, obtained at surgery. These receptors came from a male donor with early-stage non-small cell lung cancer.

The chain links TRBV6-5 to TRBJ1-2; D unclear. Germline CDR1 and CDR2: MNHEY and SVGAGI. V shed 6 bases and J shed 1 base, with 18 bases lying between them. The CDR3 is 16 amino acids. The CDR3 nucleotides read TGTGCCAGCAGCTCGATGGAGGGAGCCTTTAACTATGGCTACACCTTC. It is translated as CASSSMEGAFNYGYTF.

This clonotype was seen ten or more times. The chain has TRBV6-1 and TRBJ1-2; 9 nucleotides agree with TRBD1. The CDR3 length is 15 residues. V lost 0 bases to trimming and J lost 4 bases; unmatched junction nucleotides: 3. The germline V gene has CDR1 MNHNS and CDR2 SASEGT. This CDR3 is CASSEAGQGAYGYTF. The CDR3 nucleotides are TGTGCCAGCAGTGAAGCGGGACAGGGTGCCTATGGCTACACCTTC.

J is TRBJ2-3 and V is TRBV10-3; the D gene is possibly TRBD2 (5 bases). Germline CDR1 and CDR2: ENHRY and SYGVKD. The CDR3 extends over 14 amino acids. Trimming stripped 6 bases from V and 1 base from J, with 11 bases between. The CDR3 here is CAIRVSEGTDTQYF. The CDR3 bases are TGTGCCATCAGAGTCTCGGAGGGCACAGATACGCAGTATTTT.

This sequence joins TRBV6-2 or TRBV6-3 and TRBJ1-1; 10 nucleotides line up with TRBD1. The CDR3 extends over 19 amino acids. Trimming at V came to 5 bases and at J to 3 bases, leaving 18 bases not matched to a gene. Germline assignment: CDR1 MNHEY and CDR2 SVGEGT. This chain's CDR3 is CASSRRSQTRQGADTEAFF. DNA of the CDR3: TGTGCCAGCAGTCGCCGGTCCCAAACTAGACAGGGGGCTGACACTGAAGCTTTCTTT.